This entry features one T cell receptor beta chain sequence. The antigen this receptor binds is unknown. No base quality information exists; no much larger clone differs at one position. CDR1 is given as LGHNA and CDR2 as YSLEER, both from the germline V gene. V is pruned by 3 bases and J by 9 bases, leaving 4 bases of the junction without a gene match. Reading from cysteine to phenylalanine, the CDR3 counts 13 amino acids. Here the CDR3 DNA is all that survives: 39 bases in frame from base 1. This record belongs to a study of blood T cell repertoires in COVID-19 (dated by TCRdb to 2020 to 2022). Some background on the complete study: Samples covering the acute and convalescent phases of COVID-19 were provided by collaborators in the United States, Italy and Spain. The prospective study material was composed of cDNA or gDNA derived from T cells, B-cell-depleted T cells, or PBMCs. Subjects who had been exposed to COVID-19, were actively infected with it, or had recovered from it provided the deeply sampled blood TCRbeta repertoires that made up the dataset. The repertoires were released in a freely available public database meant as a resource for research on the immune response to SARS-CoV-2. The samples were drawn from two sources: the first 160 participants of the ongoing ImmuneRACE study, and 1,254 subjects contributed by 6 global collaborators. Nearly every sample came with metadata listing a de-identified subject ID, COVID-19 status, age in years and sex. Where available, HLA class I and class II types were obtained from metadata supplied by the sample provider rather than from assay-based typing. What the work shows at the level of the full study, not this receptor alone: The quantity of clinical and demographic metadata differed by source and by participant and was supplied without curation.

At one collaborating source in Seattle, patients were enrolled during active infection and were followed longitudinally through the course of disease. Whole blood was collected in K2EDTA tubes by collaborating institutions according to the institutions' own protocols. For TCRbeta analysis, collaborators shipped samples as frozen whole blood, isolated PBMCs, or DNA extracted from either of those sample types. TCRbeta CDR3 regions were amplified from genomic DNA by means of the immunoSEQ Assay, a bias-controlled multiplex PCR. Per the authors' processing: The number of nucleated cells in each sample was estimated by amplification of reference gene primers within the assay. To quantify the absolute abundance of each unique TCRbeta CDR3 rearrangement, sequence reads were collapsed and filtered. For each sample, productive Simpson clonality was calculated as the square root of Simpson's diversity index over productive rearrangements. The source is immuneACCESS, and TCRdb retained only in-frame sequences with V and J called. Part of the clones is not carried over; for the studies checked, unresolved V genes explain less than half of this, and the remainder is unexplained. Clonal size and the V and J genes are those of that table, whereas D and trimming came from the DNA. For this sample the table gives roughly 220,000 clones, of which about 88% were detected only once. Around 9.6% of the sample goes to the ten largest clones.

The clonotype comes from a woman aged 45 to 65 with COVID-19, enrolled during active disease. The rearranged segments are TRBV4-3 and TRBJ2-1; 8 of the junction bases match TRBD1. The specimen was peripheral blood. The sequence in DNA is TGCGCCAGCAGCCATGGGACAGGCGGTGAGCAGTTCTTC. Its product reads: CASSHGTGGEQFF.